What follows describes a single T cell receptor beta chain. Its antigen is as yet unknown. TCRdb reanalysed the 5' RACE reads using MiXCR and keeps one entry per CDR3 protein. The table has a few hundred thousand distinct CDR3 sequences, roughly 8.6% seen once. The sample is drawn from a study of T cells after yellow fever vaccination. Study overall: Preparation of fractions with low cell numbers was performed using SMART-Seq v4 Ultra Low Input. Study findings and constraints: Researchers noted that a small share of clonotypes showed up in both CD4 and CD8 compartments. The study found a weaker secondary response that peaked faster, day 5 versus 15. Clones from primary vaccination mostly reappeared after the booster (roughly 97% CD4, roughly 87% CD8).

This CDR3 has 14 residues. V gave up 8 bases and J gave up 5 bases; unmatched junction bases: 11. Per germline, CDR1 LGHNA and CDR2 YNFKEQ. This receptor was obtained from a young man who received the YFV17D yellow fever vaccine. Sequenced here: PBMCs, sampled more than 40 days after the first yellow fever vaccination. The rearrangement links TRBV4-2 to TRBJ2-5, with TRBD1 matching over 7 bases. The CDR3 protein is CASAQGQRGETQYF. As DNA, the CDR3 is TGTGCCAGCGCCCAGGGACAGAGGGGGGAGACCCAGTACTTC.